This T cell receptor (beta chain) was captured in a study of blood T cell repertoires in COVID-19. Study at large: Whether acute or convalescent, the COVID-19 samples came from the United States, Italy and Spain. The cDNA or gDNA used as material had been derived from T cells, B-cell-depleted T cells, or PBMCs.

Study processing details: Reference gene primer amplification yielded estimated nucleated cell counts. Data came from immunoSEQ multiplex PCR; TCRdb stores just in-frame clones and leaves some out. V, J and clone size are taken as reported in that table, and D and trimming were inferred from the DNA itself. The table shows 100,000 to 150,000 clones, with about 89% occurring only once. With V trimmed by 8 bases and J by 2 bases, 6 bases remained unmatched. Germline V gives CDR1 MDHEN, CDR2 SYDVKM. The CDR3 spans 14 residues. This clone was observed a few times. The chain joins TRBV28 to TRBJ1-5; 7 bases fit TRBD1. The TCR comes from a woman aged 70-85 years with acute or convalescent COVID-19. The sample was peripheral blood. CDR3 DNA sequence: TGTGCCAGCCACCGGGACAGCGGCAATCAGCCCCAGCATTTT. Its translation is CASHRDSGNQPQHF.